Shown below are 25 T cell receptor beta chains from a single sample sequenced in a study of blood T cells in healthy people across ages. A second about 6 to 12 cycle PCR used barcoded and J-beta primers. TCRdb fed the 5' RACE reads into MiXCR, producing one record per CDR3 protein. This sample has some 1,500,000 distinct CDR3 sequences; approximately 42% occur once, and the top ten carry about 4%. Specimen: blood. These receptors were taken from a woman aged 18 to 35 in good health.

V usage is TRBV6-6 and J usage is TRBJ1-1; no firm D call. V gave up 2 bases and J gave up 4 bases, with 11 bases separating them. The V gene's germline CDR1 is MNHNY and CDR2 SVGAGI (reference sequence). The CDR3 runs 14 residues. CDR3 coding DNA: TGTGCCAGCAGTTACGCAGCTACCATCACTGAAGCTTTCTTT. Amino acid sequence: CASSYAATITEAFF.

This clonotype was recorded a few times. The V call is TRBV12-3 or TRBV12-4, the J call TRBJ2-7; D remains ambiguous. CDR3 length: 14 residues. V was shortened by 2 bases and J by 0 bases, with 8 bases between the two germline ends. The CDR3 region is CASSLFRDSYEQYF. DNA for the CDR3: TGTGCCAGCAGTTTATTCCGCGACTCCTACGAGCAGTACTTC.

CDR3 region: CAISEPDRTYEQYF. The CDR3 DNA reads TGTGCCATCAGTGAACCCGACAGAACCTACGAGCAGTACTTC. V gene TRBV10-3 combines with J gene TRBJ2-7, with D perhaps TRBD1 (5 bases). V was cut by 3 bases and J by 2 bases, with 11 bases left in between. The CDR3 length is 14 residues. Germline loops: CDR1 ENHRY, CDR2 SYGVKD.

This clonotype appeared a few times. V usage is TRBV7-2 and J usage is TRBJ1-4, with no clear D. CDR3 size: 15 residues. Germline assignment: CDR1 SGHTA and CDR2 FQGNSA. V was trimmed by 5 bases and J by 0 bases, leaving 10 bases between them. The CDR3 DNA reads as TGTGCCAGCAGCCTGGACGGATCAACTAATGAAAAACTGTTTTTT. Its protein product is CASSLDGSTNEKLFF. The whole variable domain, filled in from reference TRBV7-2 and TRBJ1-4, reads GAGVSQSPSNKVTEKGKDVELRCDPISGHTALYWYRQSLGQGLEFLIYFQGNSAPDKSGLPSDRFSAERTGGSVSTLTIQRTQQEDSAVYLCASSLDGSTNEKLFFGSGTQLSVL.

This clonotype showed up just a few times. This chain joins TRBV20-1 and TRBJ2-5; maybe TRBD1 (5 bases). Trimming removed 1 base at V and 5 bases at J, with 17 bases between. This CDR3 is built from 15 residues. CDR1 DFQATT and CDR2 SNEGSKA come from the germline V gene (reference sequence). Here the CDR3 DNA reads TGCAGTGCTAGAGCTCGCCCTGGGGCTGCTGAGACCCAGTACTTC. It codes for CSARARPGAAETQYF.

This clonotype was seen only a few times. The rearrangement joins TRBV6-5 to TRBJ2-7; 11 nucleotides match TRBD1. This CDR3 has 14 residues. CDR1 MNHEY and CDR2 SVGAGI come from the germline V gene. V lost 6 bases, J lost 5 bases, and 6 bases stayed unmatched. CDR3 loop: CASSLGQGVHEQYF. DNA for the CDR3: TGTGCCAGCAGCCTGGGACAGGGGGTCCACGAGCAGTACTTC.

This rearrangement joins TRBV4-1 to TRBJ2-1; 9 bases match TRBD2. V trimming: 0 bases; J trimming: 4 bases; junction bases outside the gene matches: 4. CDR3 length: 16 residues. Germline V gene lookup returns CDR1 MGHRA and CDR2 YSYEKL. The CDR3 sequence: CASSQEARGGYNEQFF. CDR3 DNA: TGCGCCAGCAGCCAAGAAGCGCGGGGGGGATACAATGAGCAGTTCTTC.

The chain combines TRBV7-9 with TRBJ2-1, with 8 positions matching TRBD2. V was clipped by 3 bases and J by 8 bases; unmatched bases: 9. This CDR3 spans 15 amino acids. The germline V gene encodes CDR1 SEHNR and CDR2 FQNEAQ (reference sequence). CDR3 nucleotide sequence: TGTGCCAGCAGCTTTAGCGGGACCCCGTCGGATGAGCAGTTCTTC. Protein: CASSFSGTPSDEQFF.

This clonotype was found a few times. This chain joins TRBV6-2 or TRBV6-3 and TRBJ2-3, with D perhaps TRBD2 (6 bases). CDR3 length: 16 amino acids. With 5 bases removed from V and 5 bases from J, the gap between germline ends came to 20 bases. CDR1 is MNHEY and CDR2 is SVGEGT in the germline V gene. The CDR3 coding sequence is TGTGCCAGCAGTAAAAGACCGACTAGGAAGATAGATACGCAGTATTTT. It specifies CASSKRPTRKIDTQYF.

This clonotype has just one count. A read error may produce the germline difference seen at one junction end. This CDR3 reads CTSSPGRDSNQPQHF. CDR3 nucleotides: TGTACCAGCTCACCGGGGCGAGATAGCAATCAGCCCCAGCATTTT. This chain uses TRBV18 with TRBJ1-5, with D possibly matching TRBD1 (5 bases). Germline CDR1 and CDR2: KGHSH and LQKENI. CDR3 length equals 15 residues.

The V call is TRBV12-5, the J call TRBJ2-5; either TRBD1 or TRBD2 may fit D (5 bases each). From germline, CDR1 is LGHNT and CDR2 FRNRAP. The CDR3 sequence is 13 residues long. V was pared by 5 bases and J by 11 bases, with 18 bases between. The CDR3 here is CASGRDLNNEQYF. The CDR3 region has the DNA TGTGCTAGTGGTAGGGACCTTAACAATGAGCAGTACTTC.

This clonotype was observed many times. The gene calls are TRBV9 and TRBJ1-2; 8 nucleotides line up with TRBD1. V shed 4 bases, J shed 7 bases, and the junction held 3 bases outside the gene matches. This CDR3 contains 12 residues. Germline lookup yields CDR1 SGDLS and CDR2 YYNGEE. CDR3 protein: CASSTDRAGYTF. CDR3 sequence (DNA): TGTGCCAGCAGCACGGACAGGGCTGGCTACACCTTC.

In DNA, the CDR3 is TGTGCCAGCAGTGGTCAGGGGACGTTGGCCAATCAGCCCCAGCATTTT. Translated: CASSGQGTLANQPQHF. This chain uses TRBV6-1 with TRBJ1-5, with TRBD1 as a possible D gene (6 bases). The length of the CDR3 is 16 residues. The germline gives CDR1 MNHNS, CDR2 SASEGT. V shed 4 bases and J shed 3 bases, with 16 bases lying between them.

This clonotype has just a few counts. The CDR3 DNA sequence: TGCAGCGGAACAGGTACCTACGAGCAGTACTTC. The encoded protein is CSGTGTYEQYF. The rearrangement uses TRBV29-1 and TRBJ2-7, with D perhaps TRBD1 (5 bases). Trimming pared 7 bases from V and 2 bases from J, leaving 9 bases between. The length of the CDR3 is 11 residues. Germline values: CDR1 SQVTM, CDR2 ANQGSEA.

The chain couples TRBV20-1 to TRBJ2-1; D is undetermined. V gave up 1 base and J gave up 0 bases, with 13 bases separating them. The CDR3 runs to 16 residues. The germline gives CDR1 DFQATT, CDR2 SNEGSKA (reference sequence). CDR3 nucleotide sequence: TGCAGTGCTAGAGCCCTCGGCGGAAGCTCCTACAATGAGCAGTTCTTC. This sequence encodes CSARALGGSSYNEQFF.

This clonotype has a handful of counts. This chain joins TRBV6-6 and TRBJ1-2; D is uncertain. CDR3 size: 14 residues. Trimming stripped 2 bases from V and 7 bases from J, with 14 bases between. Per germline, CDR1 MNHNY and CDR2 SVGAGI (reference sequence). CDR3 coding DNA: TGTGCCAGCAGTTACCAGGCCCCGGAGGGTGGCTACACCTTC. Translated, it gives CASSYQAPEGGYTF.

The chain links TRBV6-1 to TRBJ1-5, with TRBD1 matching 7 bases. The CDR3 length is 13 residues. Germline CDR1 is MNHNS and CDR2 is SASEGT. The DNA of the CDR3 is TGTGCGTCCGGGACAGACCTAAATCAGCCCCAGCATTTT. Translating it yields CASGTDLNQPQHF.

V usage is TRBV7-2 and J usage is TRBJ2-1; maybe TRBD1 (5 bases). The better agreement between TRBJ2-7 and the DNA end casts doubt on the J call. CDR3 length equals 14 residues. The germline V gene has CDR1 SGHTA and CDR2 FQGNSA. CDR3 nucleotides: TGTGCCAGCAGCTGGCAGGGTGCTAACAATGAGCAGTACTTC. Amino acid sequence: CASSWQGANNEQYF.

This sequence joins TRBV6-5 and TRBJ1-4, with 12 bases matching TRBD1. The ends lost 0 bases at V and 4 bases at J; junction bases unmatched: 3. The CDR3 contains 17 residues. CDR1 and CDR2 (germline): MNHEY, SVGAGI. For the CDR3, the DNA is TGTGCCAGCAGTTACTCGGGACAGGGGGCAATTAATGAAAAACTGTTTTTT. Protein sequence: CASSYSGQGAINEKLFF.

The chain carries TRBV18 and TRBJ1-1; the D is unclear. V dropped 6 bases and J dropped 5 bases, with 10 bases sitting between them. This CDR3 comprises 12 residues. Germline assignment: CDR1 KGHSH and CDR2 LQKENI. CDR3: CASSATETEAFF. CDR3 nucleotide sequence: TGTGCCAGCTCGGCGACGGAAACTGAAGCTTTCTTT.

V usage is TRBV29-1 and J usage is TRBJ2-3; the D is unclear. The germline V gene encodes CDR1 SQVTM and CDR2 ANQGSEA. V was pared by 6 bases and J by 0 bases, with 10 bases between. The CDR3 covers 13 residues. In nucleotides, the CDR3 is TGCAGCGTGGGCAGTCCTAGCACAGATACGCAGTATTTT. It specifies CSVGSPSTDTQYF.

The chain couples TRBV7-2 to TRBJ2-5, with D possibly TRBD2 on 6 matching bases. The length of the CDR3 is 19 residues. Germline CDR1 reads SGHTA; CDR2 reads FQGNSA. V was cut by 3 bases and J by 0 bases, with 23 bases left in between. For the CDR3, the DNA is TGTGCCAGCAGCTTCCCCCGATGGGGGAATGGGGGGTACCAAGAGACCCAGTACTTC. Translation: CASSFPRWGNGGYQETQYF.

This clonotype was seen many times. The CDR3 loop is CASSQREPPYEQYF. CDR3 in DNA: TGTGCCAGCAGTCAGCGGGAGCCGCCCTACGAGCAGTACTTC. The chain is built from TRBV6-5 and TRBJ2-7; TRBD2 agrees at 8 bases. The V gene end was trimmed by 5 bases and the J gene end by 2 bases; junction bases not matched to a gene: 5. CDR3 length: 14 residues. Per the germline V gene, CDR1 is MNHEY and CDR2 is SVGAGI.

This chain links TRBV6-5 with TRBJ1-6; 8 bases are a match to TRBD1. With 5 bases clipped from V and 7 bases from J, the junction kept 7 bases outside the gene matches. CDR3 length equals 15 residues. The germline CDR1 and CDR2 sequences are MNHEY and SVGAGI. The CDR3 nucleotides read TGTGCCAGCAGTAATGGACAGGGTTGGAATTCACCCCTCCACTTT. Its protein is CASSNGQGWNSPLHF.

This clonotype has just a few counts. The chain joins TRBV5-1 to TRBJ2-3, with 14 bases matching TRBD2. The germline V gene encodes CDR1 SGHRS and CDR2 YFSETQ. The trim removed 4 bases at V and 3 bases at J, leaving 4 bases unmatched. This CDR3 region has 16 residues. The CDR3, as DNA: TGCGCCAGCAGCACGGGACTAGCGGGAGATACAGATACGCAGTATTTT. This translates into CASSTGLAGDTDTQYF.